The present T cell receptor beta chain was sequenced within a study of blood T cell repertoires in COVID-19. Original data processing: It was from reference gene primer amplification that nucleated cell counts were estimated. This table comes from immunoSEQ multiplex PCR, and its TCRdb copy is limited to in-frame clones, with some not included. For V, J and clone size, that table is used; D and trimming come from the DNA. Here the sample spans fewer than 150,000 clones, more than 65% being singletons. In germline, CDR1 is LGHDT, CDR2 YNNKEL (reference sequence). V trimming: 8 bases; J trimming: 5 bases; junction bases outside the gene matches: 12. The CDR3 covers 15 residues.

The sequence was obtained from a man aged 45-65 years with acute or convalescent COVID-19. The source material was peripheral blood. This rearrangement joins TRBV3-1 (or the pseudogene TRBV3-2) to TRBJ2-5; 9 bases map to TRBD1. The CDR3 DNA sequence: TGTGCCAGCTCAAGGGGGACAGGGCGAAGGGAGACCCAGTACTTC. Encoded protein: CASSRGTGRRETQYF.